The rows below give T cell receptor beta chains drawn from one sample of a study of OX40 agonist ivuxolimab in advanced cancers. Using immunoSEQ multiplex PCR, the repertoire was profiled, and TCRdb retains in-frame clones only, with some absent. The repertoire has fewer than 85,000 clones, roughly 78% of them found once; the top ten carry approximately 5%. Sequencing used CD4+ or CD8+ T cells sorted from blood, obtained in a trial of the OX40 agonist ivuxolimab. The receptors stem from an adult with an advanced solid tumor such as melanoma, head and neck, liver or kidney cancer. CDR3s include the opening cysteine and the closing phenylalanine or tryptophan. D genes are given only for firm matches. Size is stated for part of the rows, as once, few or many counts, or as a class when the clone is expanded.

D gene | J gene | V gene | clone size | CDR3 DNA | CDR3 protein
. | TRBJ1-3 | TRBV11-2 | few | TGTGCCAGCAGCTTAGATTCCGGACTTCTTTGGGGCTCTGGAAACACCATATATTTT | CASSLDSGLLWGSGNTIYF
TRBD1 | TRBJ1-5 | TRBV7-8 | few | TGTGCCAGCAGCTTAGGTGGACAGGGCAATCAGCCCCAGCATTTT | CASSLGGQGNQPQHF
. | TRBJ2-3 | TRBV11-1 | few | TGTGCCAGCAGACGAGCGGATGGGACAGATACGCAGTATTTT | CASRRADGTDTQYF
. | TRBJ2-7 | TRBV5-1 | . | TGCGCCAGCAGCTCCCCCTCCGGCTCCTACGAGCAGTACTTC | CASSSPSGSYEQYF
. | TRBJ1-1 | TRBV7-2 | . | TGTGCCAGCAGCTTAAGGGGGGCAAACACTGAAGCTTTCTTT | CASSLRGANTEAFF
TRBD2 | TRBJ2-5 | TRBV4-1 | once | TGCGCCAGCAGCCTTAGATCCGGGACTAGCGGGAAAGAGACCCAGTACTTC | CASSLRSGTSGKETQYF
. | TRBJ2-7 | TRBV13 | . | TGTGCCAGCGGGAACCTCTACGAGCAGTACTTC | CASGNLYEQYF
. | TRBJ2-5 | TRBV7-2 | . | TGTGCCAGCAGCCATGACAACCAAGAGACCCAGTACTTC | CASSHDNQETQYF
. | TRBJ1-1 | TRBV10-3 | . | TGTGCCACCGAGTTACAGTTGAACACTGAAGCTTTCTTT | CATELQLNTEAFF
TRBD1 | TRBJ2-5 | TRBV6-1 | . | TGTGCCAGCAGACAGGGGGCGGTGCGGGAGCAGTACTTC | CASRQGAVREQYF
TRBD2 | TRBJ2-7 | TRBV7-3 | . | TGTGCCAGCAGCTTGCGGGGGGAGCAGTACTTC | CASSLRGEQYF
TRBD2 | TRBJ2-1 | TRBV11-2 | . | TGTGCCAGCAGCTTACCGGGACTAGCGGACAATGAGCAGTTCTTC | CASSLPGLADNEQFF
TRBD1 | TRBJ1-1 | TRBV28 | . | TGTGCCAGCAGCGACAGGGTATTCGAAGCTTTCTTT | CASSDRVFEAFF
. | TRBJ2-3 | TRBV5-8 | once | TGTGCCAGCAGCCCCGAAGCGGGCATACAGGGGAGTATCACAGATACGCAGTATTTT | CASSPEAGIQGSITDTQYF
. | TRBJ2-1 | TRBV29-1 | once | TGCAGCGTTGGAGGGGAGACCTCAAAGTACAATGAGCAGTTCTTC | CSVGGETSKYNEQFF
TRBD1 | TRBJ2-7 | TRBV5-1 | . | TGCGCCAGCAGTCTTTCTACAGGGGGTATCTACGAGCAGTACTTC | CASSLSTGGIYEQYF
. | TRBJ1-1 | TRBV4-1 | once | TGCGCCAGCAGCCAAGAGGAAAACCGGAGGAACACTGAAGCTTTCTTT | CASSQEENRRNTEAFF
. | TRBJ2-1 | TRBV9 | . | TGTGCCAGCAGCGTACACGGGGATGAGCAGTTCTTC | CASSVHGDEQFF
. | TRBJ1-2 | TRBV5-1 | . | TGCGCCAGCAGCTTGGACTCGGGCTTGGGCTACACCTTC | CASSLDSGLGYTF
. | TRBJ1-1 | TRBV27 | . | TGTGCCAGCTTCCCGAGGGGCAGGTGGAACACTGAAGCTTTCTTT | CASFPRGRWNTEAFF
. | TRBJ2-7 | TRBV5-1 | . | TGCGCCAGCAGCTCTACCGGACAGATTGCCTACGAGCAGTACTTC | CASSSTGQIAYEQYF
. | TRBJ1-2 | TRBV29-1 | . | TGCAGCGTTGAAAAAATGACCTATGGCTACACCTTC | CSVEKMTYGYTF
. | TRBJ1-3 | TRBV6-5 | . | TGTGCCAGCAGTTTGGGGGCAGGGCGAAACACCATATATTTT | CASSLGAGRNTIYF
TRBD1 | TRBJ1-6 | TRBV13 | . | TGTGCCAGCAGGAGAAAGACAGGGGTTTCACCCCTCCACTTT | CASRRKTGVSPLHF
TRBD2 | TRBJ2-5 | TRBV7-9 | . | TGTGCCAGCAGCGACTCTAAGGGCGGGAGGTCTCAAGAGACCCAGTACTTC | CASSDSKGGRSQETQYF
TRBD2 | TRBJ2-7 | TRBV27 | . | TGTGCCAGCAGTTTGAGCGGGACTAGCGGTGTCGACGAGCAGTACTTC | CASSLSGTSGVDEQYF
. | TRBJ2-2 | TRBV19 | . | TGTGCCAGTAGTATCCGGGTTCAGGGTTACACCGGGGAGCTGTTTTTT | CASSIRVQGYTGELFF
TRBD1 | TRBJ2-6 | TRBV6-4 | . | TGTGCCAGCAGTTCGACAGGGTCTGGGGCCAACGTCCTGACTTTC | CASSSTGSGANVLTF
. | TRBJ2-5 | TRBV6-5 | . | TGTGCCAGCAGTTACACGGAAGGTGAGACCCAGTACTTC | CASSYTEGETQYF
. | TRBJ2-3 | TRBV9 | once | TGTGCCAGCAGCGATCGAGTCAGGGGAGTTACGCAGTATTTT | CASSDRVRGVTQYF